This T cell receptor (beta chain) was obtained from a study of blood T cells in healthy people across ages. V dropped 10 bases and J dropped 0; count of bases not matched to a gene: 8. The CDR3 covers 15 residues. Germline-derived CDR1 and CDR2 are MNHEY and SMNVEV (reference sequence). Sample-barcoded 5' priming and a J-beta primer mix drove a second PCR of 7 to 11 cycles. TCRdb independently ran MiXCR on the 5' RACE reads; one entry per CDR3 protein. The table lists about 1.4 million distinct CDR3 sequences, 45% to 70% of them singletons. The study's findings and limits: Across the age range, TCR beta diversity per million T cells fell in a roughly linear way.

Isolation yielded PBMCs, at least 7 million per sample, in every case. Comments on this clonotype: Its specificity is not known.

The receptor's source is a young man in good health. Sequencing input: blood. V and J are TRBV27 and TRBJ2-4; 8 bases agree with TRBD1. DNA for the CDR3: TGTGCCACCGCACAGGGGGTCCTAGCCAAAAACATTCAGTACTTC. Residues: CATAQGVLAKNIQYF.